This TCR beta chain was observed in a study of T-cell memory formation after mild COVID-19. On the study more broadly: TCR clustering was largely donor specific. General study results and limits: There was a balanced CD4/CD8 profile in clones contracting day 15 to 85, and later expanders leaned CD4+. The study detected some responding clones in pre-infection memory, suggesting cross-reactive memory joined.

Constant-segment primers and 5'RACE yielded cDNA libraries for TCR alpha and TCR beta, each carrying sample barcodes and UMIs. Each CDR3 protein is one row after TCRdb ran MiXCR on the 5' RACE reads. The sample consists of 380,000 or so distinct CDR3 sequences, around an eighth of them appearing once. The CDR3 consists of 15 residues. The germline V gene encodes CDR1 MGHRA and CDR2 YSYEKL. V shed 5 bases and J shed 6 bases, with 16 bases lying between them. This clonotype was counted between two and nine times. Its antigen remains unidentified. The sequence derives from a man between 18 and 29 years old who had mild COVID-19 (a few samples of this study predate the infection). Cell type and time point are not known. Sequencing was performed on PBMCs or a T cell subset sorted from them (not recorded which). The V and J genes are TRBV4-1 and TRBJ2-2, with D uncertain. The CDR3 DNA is TGCGCCAGCAGCTCAGTGGTTGTACGCGCCGGGGAGCTGTTTTTT. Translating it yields CASSSVVVRAGELFF.